The sequence of this T cell receptor (beta chain) was determined in a study of CD8 T cells in ankylosing spondylitis. General observations from the study: The clones that were linked to disease were reported to be significantly enriched in matched synovial fluid samples from ankylosing spondylitis patients. Within ankylosing spondylitis blood, a TCR beta motif made up of several highly homologous variants appeared to be characteristic.

Points on this clonotype: Its antigen is still unknown.

MiXCR was run by TCRdb on the 5' RACE reads, yielding one entry per CDR3 protein. The data contain hundreds of thousands of distinct CDR3 sequences, roughly 26% of them seen just once; the ten biggest clones take up 0.89%. CDR3 length: 15 residues. Germline CDR1 and CDR2: MGHDK and SYGVNS. J was trimmed by 4 bases and V by 4 bases; bases with no gene match: 9. Sequencing was carried out using blood, either unsorted or a sorted T cell fraction (not recorded which). The receptor comes from a male donor with ankylosing spondylitis. This sequence joins TRBV25-1 and TRBJ2-5; 7 nucleotides align to TRBD1. CDR3 residues: CASSAGQSGIETQYF. In nucleotides, the CDR3 is TGTGCCAGCAGTGCGGGACAGTCGGGGATAGAGACCCAGTACTTC.